This TCR beta chain was recorded in a study of identical twins (dated by TCRdb to the mid-2010s). Looking at the study overall: To test whether fetal clonotypes persist, this study deep-sequenced TCR alpha and beta repertoires from monozygotic twins, from unrelated adults of various ages, and from cord blood. Replicate twin experiments were performed at different times using different library preparation protocols to rule out contamination.

The cysteine opens and the phenylalanine closes a CDR3 of 15 amino acids. The CDR3 DNA has 45 bases and is translated from base 1. Trimming takes 7 bases off V and 9 bases off J; junction bases not matched to a gene: 12. This clonotype was recorded a few times. The target of this receptor is not known. No base qualities exist here, and no much larger clone lies one base off it. Summary of the overall study and its limitations: Fewer insertions were carried by abundant cord blood beta clonotypes, a similar but weaker trend appeared in young adult naive repertoires, and no such trend appeared in memory repertoires. Zero-insertion analyses could be partly confounded by invariant T cells such as MAIT and iNKT, though diverse VJ usage argued against such confounding for most clonotypes. Recombination models systematically underestimated out-of-frame TCR alpha sharing in monozygotic twins but agreed with sharing between unrelated individuals. Compared with coincidental sharing between unrelated individuals, out-of-frame TCR alpha sequences shared between twins showed an excess of sequences with low generation probability. Conclusions relied on cross-sectional statistical analysis, since the same donors could not be followed over many years. In beta out-of-frame sequences, excess twin sharing was weaker, because having fewer shared sequences lowered the signal-to-noise ratio.

Receptor amplification or capture employed 5' RACE. Data came from an Illumina HiSeq 2000. A universal primer binding site was introduced by template switching, and a unique molecular identifier was present in the final cDNA, enabling accurate counting of TCR cDNA molecules. Specific primers in the conserved constant-segment region were used to synthesize first-strand cDNA for the TCR alpha and beta chains. To control for contamination, each cDNA library was double barcoded with a SMART-Mk sample barcode plus Illumina barcodes. TruSeq adapter sequences, together with Illumina sample barcodes, were added in two successive PCR steps. TCR alpha and beta cDNA libraries were sequenced on the Illumina HiSeq platform with custom primers. In the source study's methods: Unique molecular identifiers were extracted from raw reads with MiGEC, and CDR3 positions were determined with MiXCR. For each individual, recombination models were inferred using an EM algorithm with the repgenHMM and IGoR tools. The tcR package in R was used for shared clonotype analysis, with sharing normalized by the product of cloneset sizes. To study raw recombination without the effects of thymic and clonal selection, out-of-frame nonproductive sequences were analyzed. TCRdb trimmed public reads at Q25 via fastp, called clones via MiXCR and kept in-frame beta chains. Under each unique CDR3 protein, matching rows form one entry showing the most common genes and DNA. The V and J calls were not made by the authors but by TCRdb's processing. This sample is represented by roughly 720,000 distinct CDR3 sequences; 18% of them were singletons. The ten largest clones add up to around 13% of the sample.

All donors were healthy Caucasians. Three pairs of female monozygotic twins, all aged roughly 18 to 29 years, made up the twin cohort. Peripheral blood mononuclear cells were the source from which RNA for the TCR libraries was isolated. In addition, the sample was reused for a study of T cells expressing NK-cell markers. As the second study states: Three sorted T-cell subsets (CD3+CD56+NKG2C+, CD3+CD56+NKG2C- and CD3+CD56-NKG2C+) from seven to nine donors had their TCR beta-chain repertoires profiled. Most of the eight sequenced donors were HCMV-seropositive and one was HCMV-seronegative. In several experiments an anti-gammadeltaTCR antibody was added to restrict sorting to alphabetaTCR-expressing T cells. In six donors, the dominant CD3+CD56+NKG2C+ clonotypes ranked among the top 10 CD8+ clonotypes, making up about 1.0-8% of CD8+ T cells. Those dominant clonotypes were again the most abundant among CD3+CD56-NKG2C+ cells in a handful of donors, at roughly 25-60.1%. It remained unclear whether the expanded NKG2C-expressing T cell clones were specific for HCMV antigens. The eight sequenced donors were randomly selected healthy volunteers, three men and five women. To determine HCMV serostatus, a commercial ELISA kit was used to detect HCMV-specific IgG in serum. Bulk peripheral blood T-cell repertoires were additionally sequenced from unsorted PBMC for roughly six donors. MIGEC was used to demultiplex reads and group the reads by UMI, and MiTCR was used to assemble and quantify clonotypes. To exclude erroneous sequences, any TCR cDNA sequence not supported by at least two reads was discarded. The tcR package was used for downstream repertoire analysis, with clonotypes matched between fractions based on CDR3 nucleotide sequence plus V segment. VDJmatch was used to annotate antigen specificity against VDJdb, with one amino acid substitution in CDR3 permitted.

Material: PBMCs. The receptor chain draws on TRBV12-3 or TRBV12-4 and TRBJ2-1; TRBD2 lines up with 10 middle nucleotides. This TCR was recovered from a woman younger than 35 in good health. The sequence in DNA is TGTGCCAGCATCCTTGGACTAGCGGAGGGCGGTGAGCAGTTCTTC. It translates as CASILGLAEGGEQFF.